These T cell receptor beta chains were read from a single sample in a study of technical replicates of blood from several donors. TCRdb's table, derived via immunoSEQ multiplex PCR, lists solely in-frame clones and lacks some. Among approximately 75,000 clones listed, approximately 94% were seen once. Source material: T cells isolated from PBMCs. The receptors were sampled from a human donor in good health. CDR3s include the opening cysteine and the closing phenylalanine or tryptophan. The D gene is left open where the match is weak. Some rows mark clone size as missing; the rest say once, few, many or name a class of expanded clone.

J gene: TRBJ2-5
clone size: .
D gene: .
CDR3 length: 15
V gene: TRBV7-9
CDR3 protein: CASSVGTGGGETQYF
CDR3 DNA: TGTGCCAGCAGCGTCGGGACTGGAGGAGGGGAGACCCAGTACTTC

J gene: TRBJ1-5
clone size: .
D gene: .
CDR3 length: 15
V gene: TRBV6-4
CDR3 protein: CASSEQGNSNQPQHF
CDR3 DNA: TGTGCCAGCAGTGAGCAGGGGAATAGCAATCAGCCCCAGCATTTT

J gene: TRBJ1-2
clone size: .
D gene: .
CDR3 length: 12
V gene: TRBV6-5
CDR3 protein: CASMAGNYGYTF
CDR3 DNA: TGTGCCAGCATGGCCGGGAACTATGGCTACACCTTC

J gene: TRBJ2-3
clone size: .
D gene: .
CDR3 length: 14
V gene: TRBV29-1
CDR3 protein: CSVEEGSPTDTQYF
CDR3 DNA: TGCAGCGTTGAAGAGGGCAGTCCCACAGATACGCAGTATTTT

J gene: TRBJ2-7
clone size: once
D gene: TRBD1
CDR3 length: 14
V gene: TRBV29-1
CDR3 protein: CSVLGGTGNDEQYF
CDR3 DNA: TGCAGCGTCTTGGGGGGGACAGGGAACGACGAGCAGTACTTC

J gene: TRBJ1-2
clone size: .
D gene: .
CDR3 length: 15
V gene: TRBV27
CDR3 protein: CASSLSWGVGYGYTF
CDR3 DNA: TGTGCCAGCAGTTTATCGTGGGGGGTAGGCTATGGCTACACCTTC

J gene: TRBJ2-1
clone size: .
D gene: TRBD2
CDR3 length: 15
V gene: TRBV11-3
CDR3 protein: CASSRGLAESNEQFF
CDR3 DNA: TGTGCCAGCAGCCGGGGACTAGCGGAGAGTAATGAGCAGTTCTTC

J gene: TRBJ2-1
clone size: .
D gene: .
CDR3 length: 15
V gene: TRBV28
CDR3 protein: CASSAHGISYNEQFF
CDR3 DNA: TGTGCCAGCAGTGCACACGGGATCTCCTACAATGAGCAGTTCTTC

J gene: TRBJ2-5
clone size: .
D gene: .
CDR3 length: 15
V gene: TRBV11-3
CDR3 protein: CASSLDAGYQETQYF
CDR3 DNA: TGTGCCAGCAGCTTAGACGCAGGATACCAAGAGACCCAGTACTTC

J gene: TRBJ2-7
clone size: .
D gene: TRBD2
CDR3 length: 13
V gene: TRBV11-3
CDR3 protein: CASSQRTSYEQYF
CDR3 DNA: TGTGCCAGCAGCCAAAGGACTAGCTACGAGCAGTACTTC

J gene: TRBJ2-1
clone size: .
D gene: TRBD2
CDR3 length: 14
V gene: TRBV6-1
CDR3 protein: CASNGGRPNNEQFF
CDR3 DNA: TGTGCCAGCAATGGCGGGAGGCCTAACAATGAGCAGTTCTTC

J gene: TRBJ2-7
clone size: .
D gene: .
CDR3 length: 14
V gene: TRBV7-2
CDR3 protein: CASSPSRDISRQYF
CDR3 DNA: TGTGCCAGCAGCCCATCTCGGGACATCTCGAGGCAGTACTTC

J gene: TRBJ2-7
clone size: .
D gene: TRBD2
CDR3 length: 15
V gene: TRBV5-1
CDR3 protein: CASSLVSGSFDEQYF
CDR3 DNA: TGCGCCAGCAGCTTGGTTAGCGGGAGTTTCGACGAGCAGTACTTC

J gene: TRBJ2-5
clone size: .
D gene: .
CDR3 length: 12
V gene: TRBV29-1
CDR3 protein: CSATAPPETQYF
CDR3 DNA: TGCAGCGCCACAGCACCGCCAGAGACCCAGTACTTC

J gene: TRBJ2-7
clone size: .
D gene: .
CDR3 length: 13
V gene: TRBV29-1
CDR3 protein: CSVETGASYEQYF
CDR3 DNA: TGCAGCGTTGAAACAGGTGCCTCCTACGAGCAGTACTTC

J gene: TRBJ2-1
clone size: .
D gene: TRBD2
CDR3 length: 15
V gene: TRBV9
CDR3 protein: CASSALAGGGDEQFF
CDR3 DNA: TGTGCCAGCAGCGCCCTAGCGGGGGGGGGCGATGAGCAGTTCTTC

J gene: TRBJ2-3
clone size: .
D gene: .
CDR3 length: 15
V gene: TRBV5-6
CDR3 protein: CASSLRTVYTDTQYF
CDR3 DNA: TGTGCCAGCAGCTTGCGGACAGTCTACACAGATACGCAGTATTTT

J gene: TRBJ1-1
clone size: .
D gene: .
CDR3 length: 14
V gene: TRBV13
CDR3 protein: CASSFRGRVTEAFF
CDR3 DNA: TGTGCCAGCAGCTTTCGGGGAAGGGTCACTGAAGCTTTCTTT

J gene: TRBJ2-1
clone size: .
D gene: TRBD1
CDR3 length: 15
V gene: TRBV7-2
CDR3 protein: CASSLVTGGMGEQFF
CDR3 DNA: TGTGCCAGCAGCTTAGTCACAGGGGGTATGGGTGAGCAGTTCTTC

J gene: TRBJ2-3
clone size: once
D gene: .
CDR3 length: 14
V gene: TRBV5-6
CDR3 protein: CASSLASLSDTQYF
CDR3 DNA: TGTGCCAGCAGCTTGGCAAGCTTATCAGATACGCAGTATTTT

J gene: TRBJ1-2
clone size: .
D gene: TRBD1
CDR3 length: 18
V gene: TRBV2
CDR3 protein: CAGRLPGQDRILHYGYTF
CDR3 DNA: TGTGCCGGCAGACTACCGGGACAGGACAGAATTCTGCACTATGGCTACACCTTC

J gene: TRBJ1-5
clone size: .
D gene: TRBD1
CDR3 length: 16
V gene: TRBV4-2
CDR3 protein: CASSQDGGQGHQPQHF
CDR3 DNA: TGTGCCAGCAGCCAAGACGGAGGACAGGGCCATCAGCCCCAGCATTTT

J gene: TRBJ2-7
clone size: .
D gene: .
CDR3 length: 12
V gene: TRBV6-5
CDR3 protein: CASSYRGYEQYF
CDR3 DNA: TGTGCCAGCAGTTACCGGGGCTACGAGCAGTACTTC

J gene: TRBJ1-4
clone size: .
D gene: .
CDR3 length: 13
V gene: TRBV2
CDR3 protein: CASREIANEKLFF
CDR3 DNA: TGTGCCAGTAGGGAAATCGCTAATGAAAAACTGTTTTTT

J gene: TRBJ1-2
clone size: .
D gene: TRBD1
CDR3 length: 16
V gene: TRBV10-3
CDR3 protein: CAITPGTGMGFWGYTF
CDR3 DNA: TGTGCCATCACCCCCGGGACAGGGATGGGCTTCTGGGGCTACACCTTC

J gene: TRBJ2-7
clone size: .
D gene: .
CDR3 length: 13
V gene: TRBV7-9
CDR3 protein: CASSLSGSYEQYF
CDR3 DNA: TGTGCCAGCAGCTTATCGGGATCCTACGAGCAGTACTTC